These T cell receptor beta chains were read from a single sample in a study of blood T cell repertoires in COVID-19. This table comes from immunoSEQ multiplex PCR, and its TCRdb copy is limited to in-frame clones, with some not included. The top ten hold around 1.3% of the sample, which has around 200,000 clones, 75% to 85% seen once. Sequenced input: peripheral blood. These receptors were taken from a woman aged 25 to 45 with COVID-19, enrolled during active disease. Both conserved end residues are part of each CDR3. Fields, in order: clone size, J gene, D gene, V gene, CDR3 protein. D genes are given only for firm matches. A clone size is listed for some rows: how often the clone was seen (once, few, many), or a class if it is expanded.

size: -
J: TRBJ2-2
D: -
V: TRBV11-3
CDR3: CASPPDSPYTGELFF

size: -
J: TRBJ2-5
D: -
V: TRBV28
CDR3: CASRRRQFSQETQYF

size: once
J: TRBJ2-3
D: TRBD2
V: TRBV10-3
CDR3: CAIQKEEREPTDTQYF

size: -
J: TRBJ1-6
D: TRBD1
V: TRBV5-6
CDR3: CASSEGTRGAYNSPLHF

size: -
J: TRBJ2-1
D: -
V: TRBV10-3
CDR3: CAPQGGTLATSYNEQFF

size: -
J: TRBJ2-7
D: -
V: TRBV28
CDR3: CASSLVQGNEQYF

size: -
J: TRBJ2-1
D: TRBD1
V: TRBV12-5
CDR3: CASGWGTGSYNEQFF

size: -
J: TRBJ2-2
D: TRBD2
V: TRBV11-2
CDR3: CASTERGGVNGELFF

size: -
J: TRBJ2-3
D: TRBD1
V: TRBV10-3
CDR3: CAISYGTGENTQYF

size: -
J: TRBJ1-2
D: TRBD1
V: TRBV10-3
CDR3: CAISEPGQGVFGYTF

size: -
J: TRBJ2-1
D: TRBD1
V: TRBV5-5
CDR3: CASSSGQGAGNEQFF

size: -
J: TRBJ1-2
D: TRBD1
V: TRBV28
CDR3: CASRIGTAYGYTF

size: -
J: TRBJ1-3
D: TRBD1
V: TRBV14
CDR3: CASSKTGNELFSGNTIYF

size: -
J: TRBJ1-5
D: TRBD1
V: TRBV19
CDR3: CASRPRGQGNQPQHF

size: -
J: TRBJ2-2
D: -
V: TRBV6-5
CDR3: CASSLVVTNTGELFF

size: -
J: TRBJ2-5
D: -
V: TRBV7-2
CDR3: CASSPGQRLQETQYF

size: -
J: TRBJ2-3
D: -
V: TRBV6-4
CDR3: CASRSREEVTDTQYF

size: few
J: TRBJ2-5
D: -
V: TRBV6-5
CDR3: CASGARRETQYF

size: -
J: TRBJ2-1
D: -
V: TRBV29-1
CDR3: CSVEPRNEQFF

size: -
J: TRBJ1-1
D: -
V: TRBV2
CDR3: CASTSGGGADTF

size: -
J: TRBJ2-2
D: TRBD1
V: TRBV6-5
CDR3: CASSDRAILPGELFF

size: -
J: TRBJ2-5
D: TRBD1
V: TRBV15
CDR3: CATSRGSGTGWETQYF

size: few
J: TRBJ1-5
D: -
V: TRBV5-1
CDR3: CATIGGGNQPQHF

size: -
J: TRBJ2-1
D: TRBD2
V: TRBV7-3
CDR3: CASSSGLAGGFYNEQFF

size: -
J: TRBJ2-7
D: -
V: TRBV14
CDR3: CASSPGWGAYEQYF

size: -
J: TRBJ2-7
D: TRBD1
V: TRBV5-6
CDR3: CASSLLAGGAIRNEQYF

size: -
J: TRBJ1-1
D: -
V: TRBV4-1
CDR3: CASSRAGTEAFF

size: -
J: TRBJ1-1
D: -
V: TRBV6-6
CDR3: CASQAQREAFF

size: once
J: TRBJ1-3
D: TRBD1
V: TRBV6-5
CDR3: CASSYTGETGNTIYF

size: few
J: TRBJ1-2
D: -
V: TRBV5-3
CDR3: CARSPRGRGEDYGYTF

size: -
J: TRBJ1-6
D: -
V: TRBV6-5
CDR3: CASSRNRVDSPLHF

size: once
J: TRBJ2-2
D: TRBD2
V: TRBV27
CDR3: CASSSGRSGELFF

size: -
J: TRBJ1-2
D: -
V: TRBV29-1
CDR3: CSVEDLSGYTF

size: -
J: TRBJ2-4
D: TRBD2
V: TRBV7-2
CDR3: CASSTTWTSGGLAKNIQYF

size: -
J: TRBJ1-3
D: -
V: TRBV18
CDR3: CASSPNQDSGNTIYF

size: few
J: TRBJ2-1
D: TRBD2
V: TRBV7-3
CDR3: CASSLISGSRGEQFF

size: -
J: TRBJ1-2
D: TRBD1
V: TRBV7-9
CDR3: CASSKSLTGGNYGYTF

size: few
J: TRBJ2-5
D: -
V: TRBV5-1
CDR3: CASSLGLGSGETQYF

size: -
J: TRBJ1-3
D: -
V: TRBV19
CDR3: CASRTTGSSGNTIYF

size: few
J: TRBJ2-1
D: -
V: TRBV5-4
CDR3: CASNGQNSYNEQFF

size: -
J: TRBJ2-7
D: -
V: TRBV6-6
CDR3: CASSPWTEPAYEQYF

size: -
J: TRBJ2-1
D: -
V: TRBV7-7
CDR3: CASSLHPGVDNEQFF

size: -
J: TRBJ1-2
D: TRBD1
V: TRBV2
CDR3: CATEEGQGAGGYTF

size: -
J: TRBJ2-2
D: -
V: TRBV7-2
CDR3: CASSSQQGTGELFF

size: -
J: TRBJ2-7
D: -
V: TRBV5-1
CDR3: CASSLVAAGDEQYF

size: -
J: TRBJ2-7
D: TRBD1
V: TRBV6-5
CDR3: CASSRTGGDYEQYF